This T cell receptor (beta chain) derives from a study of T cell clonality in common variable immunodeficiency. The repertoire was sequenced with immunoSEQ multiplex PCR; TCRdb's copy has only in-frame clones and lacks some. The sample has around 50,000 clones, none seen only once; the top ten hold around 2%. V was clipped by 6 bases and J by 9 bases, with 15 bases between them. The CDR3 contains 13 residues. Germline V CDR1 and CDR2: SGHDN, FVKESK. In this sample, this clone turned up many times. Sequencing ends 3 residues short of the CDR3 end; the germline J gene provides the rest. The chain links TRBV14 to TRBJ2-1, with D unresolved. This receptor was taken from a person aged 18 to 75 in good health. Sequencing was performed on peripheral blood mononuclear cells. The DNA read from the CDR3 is TGTGCCAGCAGTCCCAAGATTTACGGTGAG. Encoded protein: CASSPKIYGE. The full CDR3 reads CASSPKIYGEQFF.